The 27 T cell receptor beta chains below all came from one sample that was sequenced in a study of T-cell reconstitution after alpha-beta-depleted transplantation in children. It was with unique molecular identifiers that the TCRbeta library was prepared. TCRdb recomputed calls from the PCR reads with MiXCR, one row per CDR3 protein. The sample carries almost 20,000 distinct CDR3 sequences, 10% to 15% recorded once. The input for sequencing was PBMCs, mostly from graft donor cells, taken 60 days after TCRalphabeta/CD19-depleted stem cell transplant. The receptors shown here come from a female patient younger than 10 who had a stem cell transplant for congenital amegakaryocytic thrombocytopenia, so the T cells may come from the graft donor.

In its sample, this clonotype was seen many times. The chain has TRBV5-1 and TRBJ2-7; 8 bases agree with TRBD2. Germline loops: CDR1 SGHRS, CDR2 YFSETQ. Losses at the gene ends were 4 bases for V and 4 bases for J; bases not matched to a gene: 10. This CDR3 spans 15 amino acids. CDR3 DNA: TGCGCCAGCAGCCAGACAGCGGGAGCCATTTACGAGCAGTACTTC. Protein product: CASSQTAGAIYEQYF.

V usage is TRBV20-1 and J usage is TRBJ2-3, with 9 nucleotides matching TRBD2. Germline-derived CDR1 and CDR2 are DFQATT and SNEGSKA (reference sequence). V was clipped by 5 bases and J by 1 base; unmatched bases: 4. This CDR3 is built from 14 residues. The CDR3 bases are TGCAGTGCTGACGTAGCGGGGGGCACAGATACGCAGTATTTT. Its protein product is CSADVAGGTDTQYF.

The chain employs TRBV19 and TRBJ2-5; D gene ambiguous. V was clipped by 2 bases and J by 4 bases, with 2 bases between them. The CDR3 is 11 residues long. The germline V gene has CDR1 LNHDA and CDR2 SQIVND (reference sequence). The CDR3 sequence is CASSIRETQYF. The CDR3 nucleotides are TGTGCCAGTAGTATAAGAGAGACCCAGTACTTC.

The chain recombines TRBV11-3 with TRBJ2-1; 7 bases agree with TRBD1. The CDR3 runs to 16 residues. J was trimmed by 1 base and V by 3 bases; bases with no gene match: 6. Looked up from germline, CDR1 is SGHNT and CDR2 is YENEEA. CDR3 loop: CASSFTGTVSYNEQFF. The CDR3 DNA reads TGTGCCAGCAGCTTTACCGGGACAGTTTCCTACAATGAGCAGTTCTTC.

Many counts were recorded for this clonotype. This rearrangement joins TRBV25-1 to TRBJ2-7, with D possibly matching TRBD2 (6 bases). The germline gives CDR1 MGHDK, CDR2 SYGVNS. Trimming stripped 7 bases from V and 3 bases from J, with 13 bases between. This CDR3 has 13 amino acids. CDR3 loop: CASTAGLSYEQYF. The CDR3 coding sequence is TGTGCCAGCACTGCGGGACTTAGCTACGAGCAGTACTTC.

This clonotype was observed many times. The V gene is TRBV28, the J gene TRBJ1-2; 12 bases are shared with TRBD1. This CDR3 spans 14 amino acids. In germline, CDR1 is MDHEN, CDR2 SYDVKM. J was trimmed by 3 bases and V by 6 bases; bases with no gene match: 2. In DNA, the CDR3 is TGTGCCAGCAGGGGGACAGGGGGCGACTATGGCTACACCTTC. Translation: CASRGTGGDYGYTF.

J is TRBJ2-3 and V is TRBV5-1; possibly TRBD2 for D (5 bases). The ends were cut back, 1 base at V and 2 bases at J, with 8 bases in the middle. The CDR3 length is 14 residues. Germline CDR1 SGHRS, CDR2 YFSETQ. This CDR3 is CASSLRGFTDTQYF. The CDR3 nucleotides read TGCGCCAGCAGCTTGCGGGGTTTCACAGATACGCAGTATTTT.

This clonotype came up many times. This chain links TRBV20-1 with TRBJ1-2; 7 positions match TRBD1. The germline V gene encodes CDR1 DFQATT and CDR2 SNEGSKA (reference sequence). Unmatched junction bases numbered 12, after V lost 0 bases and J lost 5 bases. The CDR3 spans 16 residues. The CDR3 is CSARDGTGVKGYGYTF. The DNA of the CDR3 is TGCAGTGCTAGAGATGGTACAGGGGTGAAGGGATATGGCTACACCTTC.

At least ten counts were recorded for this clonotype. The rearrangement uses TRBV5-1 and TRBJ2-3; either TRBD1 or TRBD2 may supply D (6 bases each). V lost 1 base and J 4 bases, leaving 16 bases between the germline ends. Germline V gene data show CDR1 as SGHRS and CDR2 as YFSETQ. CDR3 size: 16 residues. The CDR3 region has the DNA TGCGCCAGCAGCTTGAGTACGGGGGCGCGGGCAGATACGCAGTATTTT. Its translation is CASSLSTGARADTQYF.

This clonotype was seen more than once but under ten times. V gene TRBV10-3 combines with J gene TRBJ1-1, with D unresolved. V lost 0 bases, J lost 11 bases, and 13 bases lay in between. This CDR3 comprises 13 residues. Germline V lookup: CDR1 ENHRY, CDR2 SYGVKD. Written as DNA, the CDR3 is TGTGCCATCAGTGAGTCGAATCAACAACGGGCTTTCTTT. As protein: CAISESNQQRAFF.

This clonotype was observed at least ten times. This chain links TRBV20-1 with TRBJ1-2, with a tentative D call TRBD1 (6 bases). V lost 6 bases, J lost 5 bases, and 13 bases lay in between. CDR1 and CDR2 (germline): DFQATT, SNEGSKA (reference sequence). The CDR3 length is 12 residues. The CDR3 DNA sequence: TGCAGTGCCTTTCGGGGGGCGTATGGCTACACCTTC. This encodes CSAFRGAYGYTF.

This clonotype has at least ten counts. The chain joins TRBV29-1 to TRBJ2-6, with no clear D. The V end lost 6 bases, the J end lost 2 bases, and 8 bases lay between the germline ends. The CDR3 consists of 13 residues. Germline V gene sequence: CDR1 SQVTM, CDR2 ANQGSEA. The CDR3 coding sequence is TGCAGCGTCCAAGGAACTGGGGCCAACGTCCTGACTTTC. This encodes CSVQGTGANVLTF.

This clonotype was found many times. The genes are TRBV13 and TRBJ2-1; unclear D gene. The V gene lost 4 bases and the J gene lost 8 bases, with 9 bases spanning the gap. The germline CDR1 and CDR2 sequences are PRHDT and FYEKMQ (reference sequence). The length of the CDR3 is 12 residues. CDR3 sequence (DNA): TGTGCCAGCAGCTCTAGGGAACATGAGCAGTTCTTC. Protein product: CASSSREHEQFF.

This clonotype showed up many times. The CDR3 bases are TGTGCCACGGAAGGGTCCGGGGCCAACGTCCTGACTTTC. This encodes CATEGSGANVLTF. The gene calls are TRBV7-9 and TRBJ2-6; D uncertain. Deletions cut 10 bases from V and 4 bases from J, with 11 bases between. CDR1 is SEHNR, CDR2 FQNEAQ, per germline (reference sequence). CDR3 length: 13 residues. Combining the CDR3 with reference TRBV7-9 and TRBJ2-6 gives the whole variable domain DTGVSQNPRHKITKRGQNVTFRCDPISEHNRLYWYRQTLGQGPEFLTYFQNEAQLEKSRLLSDRFSAERPKGSFSTLEIQRTEQGDSAMYLCATEGSGANVLTFGAGSRLTVL.

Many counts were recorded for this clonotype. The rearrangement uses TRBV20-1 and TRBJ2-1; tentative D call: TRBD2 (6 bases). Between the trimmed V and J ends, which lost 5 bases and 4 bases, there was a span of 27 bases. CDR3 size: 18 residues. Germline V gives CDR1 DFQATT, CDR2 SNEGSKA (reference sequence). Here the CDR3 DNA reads TGCAGTGCTCCCGATGCATGGGATAGCGGCAGCTCTTACAATGAGCAGTTCTTC. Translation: CSAPDAWDSGSSYNEQFF.

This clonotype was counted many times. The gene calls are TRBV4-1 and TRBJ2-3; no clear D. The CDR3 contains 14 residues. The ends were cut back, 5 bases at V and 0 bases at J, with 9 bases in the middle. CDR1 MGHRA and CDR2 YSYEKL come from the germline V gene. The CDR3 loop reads CASSWTGSTDTQYF. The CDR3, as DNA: TGCGCCAGCAGCTGGACGGGCAGCACAGATACGCAGTATTTT.

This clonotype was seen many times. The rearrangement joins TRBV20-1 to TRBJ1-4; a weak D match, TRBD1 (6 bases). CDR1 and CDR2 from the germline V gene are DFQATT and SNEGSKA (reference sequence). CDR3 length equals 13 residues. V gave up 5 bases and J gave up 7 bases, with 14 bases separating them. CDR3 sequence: CSARQALGEKLFF. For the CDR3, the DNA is TGCAGTGCTCGACAGGCCCTGGGTGAAAAACTGTTTTTT.

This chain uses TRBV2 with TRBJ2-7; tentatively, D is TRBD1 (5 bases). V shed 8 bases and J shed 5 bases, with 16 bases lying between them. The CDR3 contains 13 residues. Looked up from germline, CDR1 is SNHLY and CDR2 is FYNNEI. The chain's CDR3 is CASRRAFMNEQYF. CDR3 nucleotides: TGTGCCAGCCGCAGGGCTTTTATGAACGAGCAGTACTTC.

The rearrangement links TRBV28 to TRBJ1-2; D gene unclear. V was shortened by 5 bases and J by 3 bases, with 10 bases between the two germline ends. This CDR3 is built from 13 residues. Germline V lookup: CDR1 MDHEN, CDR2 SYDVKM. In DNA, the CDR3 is TGTGCCAGCAGTCTGGACGGGCACTATGGCTACACCTTC. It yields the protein CASSLDGHYGYTF.

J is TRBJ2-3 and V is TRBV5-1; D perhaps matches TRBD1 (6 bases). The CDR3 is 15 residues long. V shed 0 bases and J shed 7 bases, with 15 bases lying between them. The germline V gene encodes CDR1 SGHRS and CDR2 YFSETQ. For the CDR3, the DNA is TGCGCCAGCAGCTTGGCGGGACATACCCAGAATACGCAGTATTTT. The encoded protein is CASSLAGHTQNTQYF.

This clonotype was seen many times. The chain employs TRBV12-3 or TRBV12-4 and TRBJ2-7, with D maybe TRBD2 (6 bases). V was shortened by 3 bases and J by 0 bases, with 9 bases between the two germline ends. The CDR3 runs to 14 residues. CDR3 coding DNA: TGTGCCAGCAGTTTTGGAGGGGACTCCTACGAGCAGTACTTC. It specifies CASSFGGDSYEQYF.

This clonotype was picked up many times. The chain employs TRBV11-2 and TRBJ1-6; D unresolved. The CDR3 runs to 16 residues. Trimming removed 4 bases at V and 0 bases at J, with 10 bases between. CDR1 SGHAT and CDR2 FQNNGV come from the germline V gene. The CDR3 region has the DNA TGTGCCAGCAGCTCCCACGGTAGCTCCTATAATTCACCCCTCCACTTT. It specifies CASSSHGSSYNSPLHF.

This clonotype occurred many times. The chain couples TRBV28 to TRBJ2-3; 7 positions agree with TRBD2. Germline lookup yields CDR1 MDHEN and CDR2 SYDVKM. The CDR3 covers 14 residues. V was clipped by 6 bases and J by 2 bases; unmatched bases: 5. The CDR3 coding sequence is TGTGCCAGCAGCTACGGGGGGTCCACAGATACGCAGTATTTT. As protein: CASSYGGSTDTQYF.

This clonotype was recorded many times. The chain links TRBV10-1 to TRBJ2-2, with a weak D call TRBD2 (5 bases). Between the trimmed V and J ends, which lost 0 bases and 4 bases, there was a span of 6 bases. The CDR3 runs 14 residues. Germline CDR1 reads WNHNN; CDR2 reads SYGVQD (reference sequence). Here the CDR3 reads CASSESLVTGELFF. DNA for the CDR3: TGCGCCAGCAGTGAGTCACTAGTCACCGGGGAGCTGTTTTTT.

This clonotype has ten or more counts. CDR3 bases: TGCGCCAGCAGCCTTCGAACCTCCTACAATGAGCAGTTCTTC. The encoded protein is CASSLRTSYNEQFF. The chain links TRBV5-1 to TRBJ2-1, with no clear D. Trimming left V 4 bases short and J 0 bases short, with 8 bases between. Germline V gives CDR1 SGHRS, CDR2 YFSETQ. The CDR3 covers 14 residues. Full variable domain (rest looked up from reference TRBV5-1 and TRBJ2-1): KAGVTQTPRYLIKTRGQQVTLSCSPISGHRSVSWYQQTPGQGLQFLFEYFSETQRNKGNFPGRFSGRQFSNSRSEMNVSTLELGDSALYLCASSLRTSYNEQFFGPGTRLTVL.

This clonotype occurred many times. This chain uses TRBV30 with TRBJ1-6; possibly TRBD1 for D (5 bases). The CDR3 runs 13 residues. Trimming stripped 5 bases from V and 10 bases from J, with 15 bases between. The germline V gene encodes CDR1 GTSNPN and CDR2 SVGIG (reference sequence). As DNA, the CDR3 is TGTGCCTGGGGGACGGGGGGAGTCTCACCCCTCCACTTT. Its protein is CAWGTGGVSPLHF.

The CDR3 reads CASTQGLAATNTGELFF. The CDR3 region has the DNA TGTGCCAGCACCCAAGGACTAGCGGCGACGAACACCGGGGAGCTGTTTTTT. V usage is TRBV6-1 and J usage is TRBJ2-2; 10 bases match TRBD2. V was clipped by 7 bases and J by 0 bases; unmatched bases: 8. CDR3 size: 17 residues. Germline CDR1 is MNHNS and CDR2 is SASEGT.